This T cell receptor beta chain was obtained from a study of T cells in narcolepsy. Whole-study context: Healthy controls were enrolled alongside patients with narcolepsy type 1 or type 2. Notes on the study in general: Some memory CD4+ repertoires had no autoreactive clone sequences.

The CDR3 totals 14 residues. Per germline, CDR1 SGHNT and CDR2 YYREEE (reference sequence). V was clipped by 0 bases and J by 2 bases, with 8 bases between them. Profiled with immunoSEQ multiplex PCR; TCRdb holds only in-frame clones, not every one. This repertoire shows over 25,000 clones, over 70% found once; its top ten account for approximately 3.6%. Concerning this clone itself: Its antigen is currently unknown.

This TCR came from a human donor in good health. The source material was memory (CD45RA-) CD4+ T cells from blood. The rearrangement uses TRBV5-4 and TRBJ1-1; perhaps TRBD1 as D (5 bases). The CDR3, as DNA: TGTGCCAGCAGCTTGGTGGGGGGTAACACTGAAGCTTTCTTT. Translating it yields CASSLVGGNTEAFF.